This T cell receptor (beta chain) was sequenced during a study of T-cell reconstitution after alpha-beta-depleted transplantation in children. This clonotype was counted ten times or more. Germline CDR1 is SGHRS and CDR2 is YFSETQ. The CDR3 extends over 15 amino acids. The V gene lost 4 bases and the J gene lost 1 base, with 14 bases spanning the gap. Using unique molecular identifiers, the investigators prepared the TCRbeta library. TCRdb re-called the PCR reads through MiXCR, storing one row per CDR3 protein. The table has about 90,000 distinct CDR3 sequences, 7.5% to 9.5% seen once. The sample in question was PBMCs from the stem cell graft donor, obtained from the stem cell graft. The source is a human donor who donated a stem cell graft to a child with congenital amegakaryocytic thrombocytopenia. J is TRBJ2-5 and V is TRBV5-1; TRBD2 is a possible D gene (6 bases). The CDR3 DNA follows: TGCGCCAGCAGCCGGGGGATTAGCGGCCAAGAGACCCAGTACTTC. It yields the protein CASSRGISGQETQYF.